Here is one T cell receptor (beta chain) with its context. In germline, CDR1 is LGHNA, CDR2 YNFKEQ. V was shortened by 3 bases and J by 2 bases, with 14 bases between the two germline ends. CDR3 length: 16 residues. The record originates from a study of blood T cell repertoires in COVID-19. Method: immunoSEQ multiplex PCR; TCRdb's copy keeps in-frame clones and lacks some. The repertoire holds 150,000 to 200,000 clones, with 80% to 85% as singletons. The sample consisted of peripheral blood. The chain has TRBV4-2 and TRBJ1-3, with D perhaps TRBD1 (6 bases). This sequence was found in a woman over 75 with active or convalescent COVID-19. The CDR3 region has the DNA TGTGCCAGCAGCCAGGGTGGGCAGGGGACTGGAAACACCATATATTTT. Translated: CASSQGGQGTGNTIYF.